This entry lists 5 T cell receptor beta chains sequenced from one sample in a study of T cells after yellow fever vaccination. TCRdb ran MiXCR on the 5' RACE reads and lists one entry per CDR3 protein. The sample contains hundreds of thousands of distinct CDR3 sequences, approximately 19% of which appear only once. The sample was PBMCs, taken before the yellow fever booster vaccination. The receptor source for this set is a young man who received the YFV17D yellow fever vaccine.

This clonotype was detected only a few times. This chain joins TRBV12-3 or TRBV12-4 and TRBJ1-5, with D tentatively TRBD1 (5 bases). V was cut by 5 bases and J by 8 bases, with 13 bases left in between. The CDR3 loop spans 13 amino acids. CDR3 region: CASSLQGGEPQHF. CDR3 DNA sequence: TGTGCCAGCAGTCTCCAGGGAGGTGAGCCCCAGCATTTT.

CDR3 loop: CSAGPTNTEAFF. The CDR3 bases are TGCAGTGCCGGCCCGACGAACACTGAAGCTTTCTTT. The chain is built from TRBV20-1 and TRBJ1-1; D is ambiguous. The CDR3 is 12 residues long. Germline lookup yields CDR1 DFQATT and CDR2 SNEGSKA (reference sequence). The germline V and J ends were trimmed by 6 bases and 1 base, with 9 bases remaining between them.

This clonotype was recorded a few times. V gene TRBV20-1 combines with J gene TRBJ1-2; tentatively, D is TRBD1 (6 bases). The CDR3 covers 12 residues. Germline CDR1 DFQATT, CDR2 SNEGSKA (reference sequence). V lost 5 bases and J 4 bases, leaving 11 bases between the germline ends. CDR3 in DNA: TGCAGTGCTGTTACAGGGCGCTATGGCTACACCTTC. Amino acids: CSAVTGRYGYTF.

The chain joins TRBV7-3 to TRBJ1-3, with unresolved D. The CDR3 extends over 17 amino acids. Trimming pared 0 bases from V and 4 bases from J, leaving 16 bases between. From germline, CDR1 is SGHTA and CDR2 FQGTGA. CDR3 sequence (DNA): TGTGCCAGCAGCTTAACGTCGGGTCCATTTACGGGAAACACCATATATTTT. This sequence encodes CASSLTSGPFTGNTIYF.

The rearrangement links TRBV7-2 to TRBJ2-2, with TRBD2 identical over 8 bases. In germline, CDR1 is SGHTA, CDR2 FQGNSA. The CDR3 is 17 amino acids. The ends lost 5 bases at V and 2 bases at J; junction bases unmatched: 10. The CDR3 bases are TGTGCCAGCAGCCAGGGCTTGCGGGGGGCAAACACCGGGGAGCTGTTTTTT. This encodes CASSQGLRGANTGELFF.